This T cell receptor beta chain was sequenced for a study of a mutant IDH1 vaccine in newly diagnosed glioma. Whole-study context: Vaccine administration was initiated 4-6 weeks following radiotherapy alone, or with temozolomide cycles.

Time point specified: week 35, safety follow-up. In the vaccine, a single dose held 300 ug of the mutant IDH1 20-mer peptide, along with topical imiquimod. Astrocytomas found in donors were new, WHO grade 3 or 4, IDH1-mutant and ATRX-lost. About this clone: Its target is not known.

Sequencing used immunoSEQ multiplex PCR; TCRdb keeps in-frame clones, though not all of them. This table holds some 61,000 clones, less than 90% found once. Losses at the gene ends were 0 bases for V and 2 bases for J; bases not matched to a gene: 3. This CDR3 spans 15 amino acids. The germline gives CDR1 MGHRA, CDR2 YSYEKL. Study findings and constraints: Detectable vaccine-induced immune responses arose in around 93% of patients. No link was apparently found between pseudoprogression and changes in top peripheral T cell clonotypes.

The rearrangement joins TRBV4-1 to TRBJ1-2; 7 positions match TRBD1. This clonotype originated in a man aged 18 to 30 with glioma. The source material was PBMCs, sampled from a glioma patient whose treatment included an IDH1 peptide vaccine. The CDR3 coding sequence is TGCGCCAGCAGCCAAGACCAGGGGGGGAACTATGGCTACACCTTC. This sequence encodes CASSQDQGGNYGYTF.